The 11 T cell receptor beta chains below all came from one sample that was sequenced in a study of T cell clonality in common variable immunodeficiency. The protocol was immunoSEQ multiplex PCR, while the TCRdb copy is restricted to in-frame clones and leaves out a portion. There are roughly 50,000 clones in the sample, none observed a single time. Sequencing was carried out using peripheral blood mononuclear cells. The receptors originated from a person between 18 and 75 years old in good health.

This clone was counted ten times or more. The read comes to an end 3 residues before the CDR3 does, leaving the germline J gene to fill in the end. J is TRBJ2-4 and V is TRBV5-5; D uncertain. Germline V CDR1 and CDR2: SGHKS, YYEKEE (reference sequence). This CDR3 comprises 13 residues. Trimming removed 4 bases at V and 6 bases at J, with 11 bases between. Partial CDR3 DNA: TGTGCCAGCAGCCCATCCTCGGGAAACATT. This translates into CASSPSSGNI. The CDR3, in full, reads CASSPSSGNIQYF.

This clone was found a few times. The sequence runs out 3 residues before the end of the CDR3; the remainder is reconstructed from the germline J gene. The chain uses TRBV20-1 and TRBJ1-2, with D possibly TRBD1 on 6 matching bases. Trimming stripped 6 bases from V and 0 bases from J, with 17 bases between. CDR1 is DFQATT, CDR2 SNEGSKA, per germline (reference sequence). This CDR3 contains 15 residues. CDR3 sequence reads: CSAPRGGLTNYGYTF. The covered CDR3 bases are TGCAGTGCCCCTAGGGGGGGACTTACTAACTATGGC.

Details on this clone: The read halts 3 residues ahead of the CDR3 end, with the missing end drawn from the germline J gene. V is TRBV10-2 and J is TRBJ2-7, with D tentatively TRBD2 (5 bases). Germline V CDR1 and CDR2: WSHSY, SAAADI. Between the trimmed V and J ends, which lost 4 bases and 0 bases, there was a span of 7 bases. CDR3 length equals 13 residues. The sequenced CDR3 bases are TGCGCCAGCAGTGGTGAGGGCTCCTACGAG. Translated: CASSGEGSYE. Given in full, the CDR3 is CASSGEGSYEQYF.

This clone was picked up many times. The read finishes 3 residues shy of the CDR3 end, and the germline J gene is used to complete it. This sequence joins TRBV10-3 and TRBJ2-5; a possible D gene is TRBD1 (5 bases). The CDR3 sequence is 12 residues long. V gave up 5 bases and J gave up 5 bases, with 9 bases separating them. Germline CDR1 reads ENHRY; CDR2 reads SYGVKD. The sequenced part of the CDR3 DNA is TGTGCCATCAGTCCCTCAGGGGAGACC. This encodes CAISPSGET. The full CDR3 protein reads CAISPSGETQYF.

This clone was seen at least ten times. Read data end 3 residues before the CDR3 end; the end is taken from the germline J gene. The chain couples TRBV11-2 to TRBJ1-2, with 7 bases matching TRBD1. Germline CDR1 reads SGHAT; CDR2 reads FQNNGV. The CDR3 length is 15 residues. The CDR3 reads CASSSTTGSLEGYTF. Incomplete CDR3 DNA: TGTGCCAGCAGCTCAACGACAGGGAGCTTGGAAGGC.

On this clone itself: The read terminates 3 residues ahead of where the CDR3 ends, so the germline J gene completes it. The genes are TRBV18 and TRBJ2-7; maybe TRBD2 (5 bases). Germline loops: CDR1 KGHSH, CDR2 LQKENI. The CDR3 loop spans 14 amino acids. V lost 0 bases to trimming and J lost 0 bases, with 6 bases between them. The CDR3 bases that were read are TGTGCCAGCTCACCACCTAGCGTCTCCTACGAG. This codes for CASSPPSVSYE. The CDR3 in its entirety is CASSPPSVSYEQYF.

This clone showed up just a few times. The read terminates 3 residues ahead of where the CDR3 ends, so the germline J gene completes it. The chain links TRBV7-3 to TRBJ2-3; D is perhaps TRBD2 (6 bases). This CDR3 has 15 residues. Germline CDR1 SGHTA, CDR2 FQGTGA. The CDR3 bases that were read are TGTGCCAGCAGCTACACGGGGGAATTGGGGGAGACG. It encodes CASSYTGELGET. The full-length CDR3 reads as CASSYTGELGETQYF.

The sample holds many counts of this clone. The read ends 3 residues early relative to the CDR3; the germline J gene fills the gap. V and J are TRBV5-1 and TRBJ1-1, with 8 bases matching TRBD1. Germline values: CDR1 SGHRS, CDR2 YFSETQ. The CDR3 length is 13 residues. Trimming cost V 5 bases and J 3 bases; bases outside gene matches: 3. The CDR3 spells CASRQGQDTEAFF. Incomplete CDR3 DNA: TGCGCCAGCAGACAGGGACAGGACACTGAA.

The sample holds many counts of this clone. The read ends 3 residues shy of where the CDR3 ends; the end is completed using the germline J gene. The chain recombines TRBV6-2 or TRBV6-3 with TRBJ1-2, with 8 bases matching TRBD1. This CDR3 contains 17 residues. Germline CDR1 and CDR2: MNHEY and SVGEGT. With V trimmed by 0 bases and J by 3 bases, 9 bases remained unmatched. CDR3 DNA, as far as it was read: TGTGCCAGCAGTTACTCCGGGACGACAGGGGTCGACTATGGC. Its translation is CASSYSGTTGVDYG. The whole CDR3 protein reads CASSYSGTTGVDYGYTF.

The table lists this clone with many counts. The read ends 3 residues before the CDR3 terminus; that terminus is restored from the germline J gene. This sequence joins TRBV30 and TRBJ2-7; D possibly corresponds to TRBD1 (5 bases). CDR3 length equals 19 residues. In germline, CDR1 is GTSNPN, CDR2 SVGIG (reference sequence). The V end lost 3 bases, the J end lost 0 bases, and 27 bases lay between the germline ends. Here the CDR3 reads CAWRPQRAGILSSSYEQYF. Incomplete CDR3 DNA: TGTGCCTGGAGGCCCCAAAGAGCAGGGATATTAAGCAGCTCCTACGAG.

This clone was picked up a small number of times. Incomplete CDR3 DNA: TGTGCCAGTAGTATGCGGATTGGAAACACC. It specifies CASSMRIGNT. The full CDR3 protein reads CASSMRIGNTIYF. The chain carries TRBV19 and TRBJ1-3, with D unclear. The read ends 3 residues early relative to the CDR3; the germline J gene fills the gap. Germline assignment: CDR1 LNHDA and CDR2 SQIVND (reference sequence). V was clipped by 3 bases and J by 3 bases, with 6 bases between them. The CDR3 runs 13 residues.